The present entry profiles one T cell receptor beta chain with its context. These data belong to a study of blood T cell repertoires in COVID-19. On the study more broadly: Some COVID-19 samples were acute and others convalescent; all came from the United States, Italy and Spain. PBMCs, B-cell-depleted T cells, or T cells provided the cDNA or gDNA that made up the material.

This CDR3 spans 17 amino acids. Trimming left V 1 base short and J 2 bases short, with 16 bases between. In germline, CDR1 is SGHDT, CDR2 YYEEEE. Per the original data handling: By means of reference gene primer amplification, nucleated cell counts were estimated. The protocol was immunoSEQ multiplex PCR, while the TCRdb copy is restricted to in-frame clones and leaves out a portion. V, J and clone size were drawn from that table, and D and trimming were deduced from the DNA. The table records 100,000 or so clones, roughly nine tenths of them present only once. This rearrangement joins TRBV5-6 to TRBJ1-5; tentatively, D is TRBD1 (6 bases). This clonotype was sampled from a man in his fifties or sixties with acute or convalescent COVID-19. The sequenced sample was peripheral blood. The CDR3 DNA reads as TGTGCCAGCAGCTTGAACACAGGGCCCGTAGGCAATCAGCCCCAGCATTTT. As protein: CASSLNTGPVGNQPQHF.